This T cell receptor beta chain was obtained from a study of CD8 T cells in Susac syndrome. Reverse transcription of roughly 0.45 to 1 ug RNA was performed with random hexamers. An immunoSEQ multiplex PCR generated amplified TCR beta CDR3 products spanning 54 Vbeta and 13 Jbeta. Each CDR3 protein is one row after TCRdb ran MiXCR on the immunoSEQ multiplex PCR reads. The top ten clones hold about 0.26% of a sample with fewer than 150,000 distinct CDR3 sequences, approximately 95% of them seen once. TCR beta sequencing covered blood CD8+ and CD4+ T cells. The length of the CDR3 is 15 residues. CDR1 is MDHEN, CDR2 SYDVKM, per germline. Trimming cost V 6 bases and J 3 bases; bases outside gene matches: 4.

The receptor was derived from a human donor in good health. Sequenced: CD8+ T cells from PBMCs. This chain joins TRBV28 and TRBJ2-2; 10 bases are a match to TRBD2. The CDR3 DNA reads TGTGCCAGCAGCCTAGCGGGAGCCTACACCGGGGAGCTGTTTTTT. Translated: CASSLAGAYTGELFF.